This T cell receptor (beta chain) is from a study of T cells in Graves' hyperthyroidism and ophthalmopathy. Trimming stripped 0 bases from V and 3 bases from J, with 3 bases between. The CDR3 extends over 12 amino acids. CDR1 is SGDLS and CDR2 is YYNGEE in the germline V gene. Amplified TCR beta CDR3 regions derived from RNA transcripts. HTBI primers were employed in a first-round RT-PCR of the TCR CDR3. TCRdb redid the calling of the multiplex PCR reads with MiXCR, one entry per CDR3 protein. The table records hundreds of thousands of distinct CDR3 sequences, around 24% of them present only once. The sequence was obtained from a woman aged 25 to 39 with Graves' ophthalmopathy. The chain has TRBV9 and TRBJ1-2, with D uncertain. Sequencing was done on a sample of blood. The CDR3, as DNA: TGTGCCAGCAGCGTAGAAGACTATGGCTACACCTTC. It is translated as CASSVEDYGYTF.